This is a list of T cell receptor beta chains from one sample in a study of beta chain features in type 1 diabetes. Libraries were prepared by immunoSEQ multiplex PCR; TCRdb keeps only in-frame clonotypes and omits some of them. This sample carries about 320,000 clones, 14% of them seen once, and the ten largest clones take more than 6.5%. The sequencing sample was made of central memory CD4+ T cells from blood. The source is a man aged 30 to 39 in good health. The CDR3 runs from the conserved cysteine through the conserved F or W. D genes are given only for firm matches. Part of the rows lack a size; the others show once, few, many or a class for expanded clones.

size,V,D,J,DNA,CDR3
NA,TRBV9,TRBD2,TRBJ2-1,TGTGCCAGCAGCGTACAAGCGGGAGACCTATACAATGAGCAGTTCTTC,CASSVQAGDLYNEQFF
many,TRBV7-2,NA,TRBJ1-2,TGTGCCAGCAGCTTAGACGGGCGGGGGGATGGCTACACCTTC,CASSLDGRGDGYTF
few,TRBV7-2,TRBD2,TRBJ2-5,TGTGCCAGCAGCTTTAATGGACTAGCGGAAGAGACCCAGTACTTC,CASSFNGLAEETQYF
few,TRBV10-2,NA,TRBJ2-7,TGCGCCAGCACGAACGGGGGTTCGGGGGAGCAGTACTTC,CASTNGGSGEQYF
NA,TRBV6-5,NA,TRBJ1-6,TGTGCCAGCAGTAGTGCAGGTCCCCCTTTTCCCCTCCACTTT,CASSSAGPPFPLHF
few,TRBV7-2,TRBD1,TRBJ1-2,TGTGCCAGCAGCTTAGCTTTTCCGAGGACAGGGGAGAAAGCTAACTATGGCTACACCTTC,CASSLAFPRTGEKANYGYTF
few,TRBV7-2,NA,TRBJ2-1,TGTGCCAGCACCCATGAAAGACATGAGCAGTTCTTC,CASTHERHEQFF
few,TRBV6-5,TRBD1,TRBJ1-1,TGTGCCAGCAGGGGGACAGGGATTGAAGCTTTCTTT,CASRGTGIEAFF
NA,TRBV30,NA,TRBJ2-1,TGTGCCTGGAGGACCCGACCCGGGGACTTAGGAATTGCGGGGCAGTTCTTC,CAWRTRPGDLGIAGQFF
NA,TRBV30,NA,TRBJ1-1,TGTGCCTGGAGTGTATATACGAACACTGAAGCTTTCTTT,CAWSVYTNTEAFF
NA,TRBV7-6,TRBD2,TRBJ2-7,TGTGCCAGCAGCTTGTCTAGCGGGGGGGCGGATGAGCAGTACTTC,CASSLSSGGADEQYF
NA,TRBV4-3,TRBD2,TRBJ2-3,TGCGCCAGCAGCCAAGGGGCAGCGGGGACCACAGATACGCAGTATTTT,CASSQGAAGTTDTQYF
NA,TRBV14,NA,TRBJ1-4,TGTGCCAGCAGCCGCACCGGTTCTGCAACTAATGAAAAACTGTTTTTT,CASSRTGSATNEKLFF
many,TRBV14,TRBD1,TRBJ2-2,TGTGCCAGCAGCCAAAACACAGGGGCCCCCGGGGAGCTGTTTTTT,CASSQNTGAPGELFF
few,TRBV7-8,NA,TRBJ2-1,TGTGCCAGCAGCTTAGTAGTGGCGGGGCCCTACAATGAGCAGTTCTTC,CASSLVVAGPYNEQFF
NA,TRBV4-2,TRBD1,TRBJ1-6,TGTGCCAGCAGCCAAGATCGGGACAGGGCCAATTCACCCCTCCACTTT,CASSQDRDRANSPLHF
NA,TRBV19,NA,TRBJ2-5,TGTGCCAGTAGTGCCCCGGGGGCGACCCAAGAGACCCAGTACTTC,CASSAPGATQETQYF
few,TRBV16,NA,TRBJ1-2,TGTGCCAGCAGCCAAGACCGGAATGGCTACACCTTC,CASSQDRNGYTF
many,TRBV9,TRBD2,TRBJ2-1,TGTGCCAGCAGCGTAGCTAGCGGGAACTACAATGAGCAGTTCTTC,CASSVASGNYNEQFF
NA,TRBV11-3,NA,TRBJ1-5,TGTGCCAGCAGCTTAGCCCCCAATCAGCCCCAGCATTTT,CASSLAPNQPQHF
few,TRBV12-5,TRBD1,TRBJ1-1,TGTGCTAGTGGTCCACCTCAAAAGGGGGCCGAAGCTTTCTTT,CASGPPQKGAEAFF
NA,TRBV5-4,TRBD2,TRBJ2-3,TGTGCCAGCAGCGGAGCGGGGGATGCCCTCGATACGCAGTATTTT,CASSGAGDALDTQYF
NA,TRBV14,NA,TRBJ2-5,TGTGCCAGCAGCCAAGTGCGGGCAGCCCCTGGGGAGACCCAGTACTTC,CASSQVRAAPGETQYF
few,TRBV7-6,NA,TRBJ2-3,TGTGCCAGCAGCTTATCCGTCGGGCGGTTCACAGATACGCAGTATTTT,CASSLSVGRFTDTQYF
few,TRBV6-6,NA,TRBJ2-7,TGTGCCAGCAGTTGGAGGGCCGAGCAGTACTTC,CASSWRAEQYF
NA,TRBV12-5,TRBD2,TRBJ2-4,TGTGCTAGTGGTAGGACTAGCGGAACGAAAAACATTCAGTACTTC,CASGRTSGTKNIQYF
few,TRBV5-4,NA,TRBJ2-5,TGTGCCAGCAGCTTGAACCGAGGCTCACTAGAGACCCAGTACTTC,CASSLNRGSLETQYF
few,TRBV29-1,TRBD1,TRBJ1-1,TGCAGCGTTGTAGGGGGCGTAAGCACTGAAGCTTTCTTT,CSVVGGVSTEAFF
NA,TRBV5-4,TRBD2,TRBJ2-5,TGTGCCAGCCGAGCGGGGGGTCAAGAGACCCAGTACTTC,CASRAGGQETQYF
NA,TRBV9,NA,TRBJ1-2,TGTGCCAGCAGCTCGACGAGGTTCTACACCTTC,CASSSTRFYTF
NA,TRBV10-3,TRBD1,TRBJ2-5,TGTGCCATCAGTGATCCGGGACAGGGGGCGAAGGAGACCCAGTACTTC,CAISDPGQGAKETQYF
few,TRBV7-7,NA,TRBJ2-5,TGTGCCAGCAGCGCCCGCGAGACCCAGTACTTC,CASSARETQYF
NA,TRBV4-3,TRBD2,TRBJ2-2,TGCGCCAGCAGCCAAGAATTAGCGGGGGGGTTTTACACCGGGGAGCTGTTTTTT,CASSQELAGGFYTGELFF
few,TRBV10-3,NA,TRBJ1-5,TGTGCCATCAGTGTCGGGCTGGAGGCCAATCAGCCCCAGCATTTT,CAISVGLEANQPQHF